In this sample, the clone carrying this TCR beta chain turned up once. Using immunoSEQ multiplex PCR, the repertoire was profiled, and TCRdb retains in-frame clones only, with some absent. The sample carries about 180,000 clones, about nine tenths recorded once. The sample comes from a study of blood T cell repertoires in COVID-19. Study details: Acute-phase and convalescent COVID-19 samples originated in the United States, Italy and Spain.

The CDR3 totals 13 residues. Per the germline V gene, CDR1 is GTSNPN and CDR2 is SVGIG (reference sequence). V was trimmed by 5 bases and J by 1 base, leaving 10 bases between them. The rearrangement joins TRBV30 to TRBJ2-3, with unresolved D. This TCR was sampled from a woman younger than 30 who had recovered from COVID-19. The sequenced material came from PBMCs or T cells enriched from blood (not recorded which). The CDR3 DNA follows: TGTGCCTGGGGTAGCAGACGCACAGATACGCAGTATTTT. It translates to CAWGSRRTDTQYF.